This T cell receptor beta chain originates from a study of T cells in tuberculosis (dated by TCRdb to the late 2010s). Describing the broader study: To characterize T cells specific for the mycobacterial lipid antigen glucose monomycolate (GMM), the study used CD1B tetramers together with high-throughput TCR immunosequencing. IGRA-negative adolescents, IGRA-positive adolescents with latent tuberculosis and adults with active tuberculosis, around 9 per group, were compared in a South African clinical cohort. The investigation overall reported the following: Compared with IGRA-negative controls, TCR-alpha repertoires from active tuberculosis had smaller mean NN-distances to GMM-specific TCRs, which suggests that these TCRs underwent clonal expansion. Using GEM motif frequencies, a classifier achieved over 65% accuracy, whereas a classifier built on the diverse GMM-specific repertoire got to nearly 90% accuracy (AUROC 0.90). Clinical samples were selected based on which cryopreserved specimens were available, and the active tuberculosis cases were adults whereas the controls were adolescents. The smaller NN-distances were partly driven by shorter CDR3-alpha lengths in active tuberculosis patients, and the difference for TCR-beta did not reach statistical significance.

V was cut back by 3 bases and J by 5 bases, leaving a gap of 16 bases between them. Via the germline V gene (reference sequence), CDR1 is GTSNPN and CDR2 SVGIG. CDR3 length: 14 amino acids, cysteine to phenylalanine. Only CDR3 DNA remains: 42 bases, in frame from the first base. At study entry, adolescents were screened for latent tuberculosis infection by tuberculin skin test and QuantiFERON-TB GOLD In-Tube IGRA. Immunosequencing of unsorted cryopreserved PBMC covered, on average, about 100,000 T cells per clinical donor. Eleven high schools in the Worcester region of the Western Cape, South Africa, served as enrollment sites for adolescents aged 12 to 18 years. Around 10 adolescents infected with M. tuberculosis and approximately ten uninfected adolescents were chosen and matched for age and sex. PBMC from adolescents were isolated by density centrifugation from freshly drawn heparinized blood and were then cryopreserved.

The immunoSEQ multiplex PCR assay was used to generate TCR libraries, with TCR-beta and/or TCR-alpha/delta assays applied to each sample. The amplified TCR libraries were sequenced on the Illumina high-throughput platform. The study's own analysis went as follows. Clustering and dimensionality reduction were performed using pairwise TCRdist distances among GMM-specific receptors from ex vivo sorted or in vitro expanded T cells. Each clinical repertoire was scored by mean NN-distance, the average TCRdist to the nearest 10% of tetramer-positive reference sequences. GEM TCR motif frequency was calculated as the fraction of unique TCRs that matched known GEM sequences in V/J usage and CDR3 length. Linear discriminant analysis with leave-one-out cross-validation, implemented in scikit-learn, was used to classify active tuberculosis. TCRdb's version of the immuneACCESS table is confined to in-frame rearrangements and falls short of the full clone set. An unresolved V gene accounts for under half of the shortfall where checked; the remainder is of unknown origin. V and J calls and clone size follow that table, whereas D and trimming were derived from the DNA. Across this sample there are more than 20,000 clones, with over 75% seen only once. The ten largest account for roughly 14% of the sample.

A note on this clone: The clone's antigen remains unknown. No clone much larger than this one lies a single base away; base qualities are absent.

The receptor was isolated from a donor aged 10-29 years with latent tuberculosis or without tuberculosis infection. Rearrangement joined TRBV30 to TRBJ2-5, and possibly TRBD2, on 6 matching bases. Input material: PBMCs. The CDR3 corresponds to CAWRGRDFLETQYF. In nucleotide form, the sequence is TGTGCCTGGAGGGGACGGGACTTCTTGGAGACCCAGTACTTC.